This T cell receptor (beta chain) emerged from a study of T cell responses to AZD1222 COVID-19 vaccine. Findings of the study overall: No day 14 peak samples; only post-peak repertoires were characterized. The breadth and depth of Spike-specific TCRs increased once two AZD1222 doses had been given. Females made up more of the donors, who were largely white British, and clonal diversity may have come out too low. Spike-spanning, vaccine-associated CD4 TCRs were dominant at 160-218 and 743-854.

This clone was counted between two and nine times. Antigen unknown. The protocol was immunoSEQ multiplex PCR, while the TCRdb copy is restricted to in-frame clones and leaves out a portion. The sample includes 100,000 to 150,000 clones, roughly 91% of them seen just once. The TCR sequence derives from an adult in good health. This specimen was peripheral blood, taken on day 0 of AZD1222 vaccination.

The CDR3 spells CASRDRSSGNTIYF. CDR3 DNA sequence: TGTGCCAGCAGGGACAGGAGCTCTGGAAACACCATATATTTT. The V gene is TRBV2, the J gene TRBJ1-3; 7 bases agree with TRBD1. CDR1 and CDR2 from the germline V gene are SNHLY and FYNNEI. V lost 6 bases to trimming and J lost 0 bases; unmatched junction nucleotides: 2. This CDR3 is 14 amino acids long.